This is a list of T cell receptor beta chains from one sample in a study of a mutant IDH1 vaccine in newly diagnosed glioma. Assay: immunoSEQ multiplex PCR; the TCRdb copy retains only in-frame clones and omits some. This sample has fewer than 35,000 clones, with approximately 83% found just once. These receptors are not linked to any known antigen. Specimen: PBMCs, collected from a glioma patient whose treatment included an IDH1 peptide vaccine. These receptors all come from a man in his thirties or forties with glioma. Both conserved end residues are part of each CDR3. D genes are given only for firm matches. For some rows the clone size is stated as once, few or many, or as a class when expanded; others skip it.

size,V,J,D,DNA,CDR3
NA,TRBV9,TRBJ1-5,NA,TGTGCCAGCAGCGAGGGGGGGAGGAGCAATCAGCCCCAGCATTTT,CASSEGGRSNQPQHF
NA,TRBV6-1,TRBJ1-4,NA,TGTGCCAGCAGTCCTACAGGAGTCAGCGGTGAAAAACTGTTTTTT,CASSPTGVSGEKLFF
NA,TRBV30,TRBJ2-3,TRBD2,TGTGCCTGGGGGACTAGCGGGGGGGCCACAGATACGCAGTATTTT,CAWGTSGGATDTQYF
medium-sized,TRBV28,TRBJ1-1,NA,TGTGCCAGCAGTTTATTCCTGTTAATGAACACTGAAGCTTTCTTT,CASSLFLLMNTEAFF
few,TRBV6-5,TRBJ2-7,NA,TGTGCCAGCATGAAGGGGGGAACCTCCTACGAGCAGTACTTC,CASMKGGTSYEQYF
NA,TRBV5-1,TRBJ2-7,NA,TGCGCCAGCAGCTCGACTGAATCACGTCTCTACGAGCAGTACTTC,CASSSTESRLYEQYF
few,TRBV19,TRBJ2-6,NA,TGTGCCAGTACCTCTCAGGGCCAATTAGCTGGGGCCAACGTCCTGACTTTC,CASTSQGQLAGANVLTF
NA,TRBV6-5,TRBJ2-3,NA,TGTGCCAGCAGGGATACCCCCACAGATACGCAGTATTTT,CASRDTPTDTQYF
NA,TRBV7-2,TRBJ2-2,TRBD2,TGTGCCAGCAGCCCGCGCGGGGGGGGGAACACCGGGGAGCTGTTTTTT,CASSPRGGGNTGELFF
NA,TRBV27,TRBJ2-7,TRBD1,TGTGCCAGCAGTTTATCGAGAGGGACAGAACCATACGAGCAGTACTTC,CASSLSRGTEPYEQYF
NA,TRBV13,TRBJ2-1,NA,TGTGCCAGCAGCTCAAGCTCCTACAATGAGCAGTTCTTC,CASSSSSYNEQFF
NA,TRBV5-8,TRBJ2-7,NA,TGTGCCAGCAGTCGACAGTGGAGCTCCTACGAGCAGTACTTC,CASSRQWSSYEQYF
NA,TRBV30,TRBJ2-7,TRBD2,TGTGCCTGGAGTGTGGGAGGGGTCTCCTACGAGCAGTACTTC,CAWSVGGVSYEQYF
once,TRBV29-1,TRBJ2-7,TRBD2,TGCAGCCCGTTCGATAGCGGGGGGGTCACCTCTCAATCCTACGAGCAGTACTTC,CSPFDSGGVTSQSYEQYF
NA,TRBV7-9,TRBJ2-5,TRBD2,TGTGCCAGCAGGAGGGAGGGAGAGACCCAGTACTTC,CASRREGETQYF
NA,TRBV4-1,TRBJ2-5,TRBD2,TGCGCCAGCAGCCAAGATCCCGGGAGGGCCCTCGGAGAGACCCAGTACTTC,CASSQDPGRALGETQYF
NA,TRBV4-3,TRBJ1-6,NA,TGCGCCAGCAGCCAAGCAACTTGGCGGGGGACCTATAATTCACCCCTCCACTTT,CASSQATWRGTYNSPLHF
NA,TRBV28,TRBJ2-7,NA,TGTGCCAGCAGTTTTATCACGGGAAGGGACTCCTACGAGCAGTACTTC,CASSFITGRDSYEQYF
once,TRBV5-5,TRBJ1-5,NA,TGTGCCAGCAGCTTGGTGCCCGGGGGAAGGAGCAATCAGCCCCAGCATTTT,CASSLVPGGRSNQPQHF
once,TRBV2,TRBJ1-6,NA,TGTGCCAGCTTTTGGGACGGGAATTCACCCCTCCACTTT,CASFWDGNSPLHF
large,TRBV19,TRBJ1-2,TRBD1,TGTGCCAGTAGAGACACCAAGGGACAGGGGATATATGGCTACACCTTC,CASRDTKGQGIYGYTF